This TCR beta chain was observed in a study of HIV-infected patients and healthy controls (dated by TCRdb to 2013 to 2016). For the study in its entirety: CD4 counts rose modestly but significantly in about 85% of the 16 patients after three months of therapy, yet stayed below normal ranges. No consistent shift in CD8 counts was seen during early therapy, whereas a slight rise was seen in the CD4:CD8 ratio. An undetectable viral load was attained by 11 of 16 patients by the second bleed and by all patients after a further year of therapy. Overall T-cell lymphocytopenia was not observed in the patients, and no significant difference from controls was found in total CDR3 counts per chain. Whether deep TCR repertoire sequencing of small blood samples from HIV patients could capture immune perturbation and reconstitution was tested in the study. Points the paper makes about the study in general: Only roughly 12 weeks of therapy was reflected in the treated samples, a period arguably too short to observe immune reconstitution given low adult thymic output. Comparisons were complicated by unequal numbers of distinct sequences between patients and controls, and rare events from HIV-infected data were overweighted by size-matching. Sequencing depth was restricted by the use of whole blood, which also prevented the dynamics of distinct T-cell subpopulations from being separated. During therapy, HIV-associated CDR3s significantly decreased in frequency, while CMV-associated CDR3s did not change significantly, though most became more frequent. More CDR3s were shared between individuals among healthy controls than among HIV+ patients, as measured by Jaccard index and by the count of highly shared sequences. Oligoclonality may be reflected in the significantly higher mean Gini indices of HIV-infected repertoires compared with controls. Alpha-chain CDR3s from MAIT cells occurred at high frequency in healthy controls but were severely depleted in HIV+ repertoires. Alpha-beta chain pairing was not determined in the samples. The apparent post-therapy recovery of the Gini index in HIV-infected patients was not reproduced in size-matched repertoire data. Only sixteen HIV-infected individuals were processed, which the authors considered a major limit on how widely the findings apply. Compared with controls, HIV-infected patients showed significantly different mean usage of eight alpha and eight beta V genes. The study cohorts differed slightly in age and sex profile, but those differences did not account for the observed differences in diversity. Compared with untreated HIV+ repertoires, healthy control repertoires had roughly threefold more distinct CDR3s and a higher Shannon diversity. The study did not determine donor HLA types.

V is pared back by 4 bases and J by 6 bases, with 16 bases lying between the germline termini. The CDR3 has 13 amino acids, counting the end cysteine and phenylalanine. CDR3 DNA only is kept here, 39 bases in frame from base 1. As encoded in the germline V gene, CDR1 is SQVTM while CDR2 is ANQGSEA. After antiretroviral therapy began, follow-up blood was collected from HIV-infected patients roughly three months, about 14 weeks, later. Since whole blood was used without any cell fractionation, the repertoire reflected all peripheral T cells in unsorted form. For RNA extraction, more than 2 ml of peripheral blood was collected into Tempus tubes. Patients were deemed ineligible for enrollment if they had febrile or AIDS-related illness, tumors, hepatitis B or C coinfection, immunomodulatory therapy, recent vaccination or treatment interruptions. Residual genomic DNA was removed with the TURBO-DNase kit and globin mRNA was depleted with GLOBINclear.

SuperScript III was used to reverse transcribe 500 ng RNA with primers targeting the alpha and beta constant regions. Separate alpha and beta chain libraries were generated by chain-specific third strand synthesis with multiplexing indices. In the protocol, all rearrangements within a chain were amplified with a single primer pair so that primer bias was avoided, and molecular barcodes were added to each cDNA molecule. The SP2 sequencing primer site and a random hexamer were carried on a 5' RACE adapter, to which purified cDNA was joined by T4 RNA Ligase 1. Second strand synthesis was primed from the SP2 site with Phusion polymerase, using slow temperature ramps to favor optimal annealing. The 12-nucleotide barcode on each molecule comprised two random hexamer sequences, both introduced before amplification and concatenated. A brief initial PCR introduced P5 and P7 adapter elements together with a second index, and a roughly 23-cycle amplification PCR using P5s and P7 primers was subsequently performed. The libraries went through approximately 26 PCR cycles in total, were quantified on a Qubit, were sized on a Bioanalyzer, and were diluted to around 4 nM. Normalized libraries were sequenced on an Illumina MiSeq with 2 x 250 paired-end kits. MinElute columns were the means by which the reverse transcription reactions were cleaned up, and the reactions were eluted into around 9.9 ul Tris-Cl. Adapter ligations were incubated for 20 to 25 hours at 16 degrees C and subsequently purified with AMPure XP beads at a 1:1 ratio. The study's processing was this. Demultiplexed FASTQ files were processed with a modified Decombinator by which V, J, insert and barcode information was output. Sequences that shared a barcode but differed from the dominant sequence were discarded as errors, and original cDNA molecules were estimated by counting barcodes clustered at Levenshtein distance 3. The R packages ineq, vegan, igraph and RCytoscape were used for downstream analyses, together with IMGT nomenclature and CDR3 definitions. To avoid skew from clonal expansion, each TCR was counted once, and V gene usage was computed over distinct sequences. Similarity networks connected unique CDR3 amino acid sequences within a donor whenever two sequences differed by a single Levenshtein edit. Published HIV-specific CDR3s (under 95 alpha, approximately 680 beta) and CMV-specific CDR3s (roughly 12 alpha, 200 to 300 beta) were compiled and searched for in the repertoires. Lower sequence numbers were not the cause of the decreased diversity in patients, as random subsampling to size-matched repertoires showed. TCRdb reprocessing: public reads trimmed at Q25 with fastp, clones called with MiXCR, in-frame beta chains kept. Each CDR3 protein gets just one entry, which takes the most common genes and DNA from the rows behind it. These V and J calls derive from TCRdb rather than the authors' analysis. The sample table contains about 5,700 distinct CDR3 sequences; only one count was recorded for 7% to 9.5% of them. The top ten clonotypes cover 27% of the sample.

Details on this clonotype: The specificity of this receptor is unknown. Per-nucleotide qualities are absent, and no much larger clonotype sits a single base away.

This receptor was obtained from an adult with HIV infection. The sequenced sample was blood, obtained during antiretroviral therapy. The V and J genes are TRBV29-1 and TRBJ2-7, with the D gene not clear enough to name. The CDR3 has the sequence CSVAVSPASEQYF. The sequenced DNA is TGCAGCGTTGCGGTTAGCCCAGCCTCCGAGCAGTACTTC.